One T cell receptor (beta chain) is described in this entry. Its binding antigen is unknown. Base qualities were left out, and no much larger clone turns up one base away. The CDR3 numbers 14 residues from cysteine through phenylalanine. Only the CDR3 DNA is retained, 42 bases long and in frame from the first base. V is pared back by 0 bases and J by 4 bases, with 6 bases lying between the germline termini. CDR1 and CDR2, per the germline V gene (reference sequence), are LGHDT and YNNKEL. This specimen comes from a study of blood T cell repertoires in COVID-19 (dated by TCRdb to 2020 to 2021). For the study in its entirety: Collaborator samples came from the United States, Italy and Spain and covered acute and convalescent phases of COVID-19. The material from the prospective study consisted of cDNA or gDNA derived from T cells, B-cell-depleted T cells, or PBMCs. The dataset comprised deeply sampled blood TCRbeta repertoires from subjects exposed to, actively infected with, or recovered from COVID-19. The repertoires were released in a freely available public database intended as a resource for research on the immune response to SARS-CoV-2. The samples were drawn from the first 160 participants of the ongoing ImmuneRACE study and from 1,254 subjects provided by 6 global collaborators. A de-identified subject ID, COVID-19 status, age in years and sex were almost always included in the sample metadata. Where available, HLA class I and class II types were taken from metadata supplied by the sample provider and were not determined by assay-based typing.

Participants in the prospective study were aged roughly 18 to 100 years, lived in about two dozen United States geographic areas, and enrolled through a virtual design. To assign participants to cohorts, the prospective study relied on clinical history that participants themselves reported in a screening survey and a study questionnaire. In the prospective study, whole blood, serum and a nasopharyngeal or oropharyngeal swab were collected from each participant by mobile phlebotomists. Additional blood draws and questionnaires over an approximately 2-month period could optionally be provided by prospective study participants. Before DNA extraction, blood samples from the prospective study were shipped at room temperature or frozen. What the authors observed across the whole study: The amount of clinical and demographic metadata varied by source and participant and was provided uncurated.

The immunoSEQ Assay, a bias-controlled multiplex PCR, was used to amplify TCRbeta CDR3 regions from genomic DNA. In the authors' own workflow: The number of nucleated cells in each sample was estimated from the amplification of reference gene primers within the assay. To quantify the absolute abundance of each unique TCRbeta CDR3 rearrangement, sequence reads were collapsed and filtered. Productive Simpson clonality was computed per sample as the square root of Simpson's diversity index over productive rearrangements. Entries here come from immuneACCESS through TCRdb and include only in-frame sequences with V and J called. Some clones fail to appear in such tables; in the studies checked, an unresolved V gene covers under half of the shortfall, and the cause of the remainder is unknown. Clonal size and the V and J genes are those of that table, whereas D and trimming came from the DNA. A total of roughly 250,000 clones appear in this sample, approximately 91% of them only once. The ten biggest clones cover under 3% of the sample.

The source material was PBMCs or T cells enriched from blood (not recorded which). The chain employs TRBV3-1 (or the pseudogene TRBV3-2) and TRBJ2-2, with a tentative D gene TRBD2 over 5 matching bases. The sequence came from a woman in her forties with acute COVID-19. In nucleotide form, the sequence is TGTGCCAGCAGCCAAGAGAGGGTCACCGGGGAGCTGTTTTTT. Translated, this is CASSQERVTGELFF.